This TCR beta chain was profiled in a study of beta chain features in type 1 diabetes. Study as a whole: All samples combined gave roughly 100 million sorted cells for examination.

Sorting that relied on CD45RO/CCR7/CD25/CD127/CD95/CD27 yielded CD4+ naive, central memory, regulatory and stem cell-like memory cells. General study points: People with Type 1 diabetes carried modestly yet significantly shorter TCRB CDR3s in all four CD4+ subsets. Junctions at VDJ sites from type 1 diabetes patients had fewer insertions and more deletions.

Reverse transcription of all isolated RNA meant that expressed TCRB transcripts were sequenced. The method was immunoSEQ multiplex PCR; TCRdb's version includes in-frame clones alone and lacks a portion of them. The sample has about 900,000 clones, about 17% seen once; the top ten hold 0.023%. In the case of this clone: Its target is unknown.

Source material: naive CD4+ T cells from blood. The receptor was isolated from a woman younger than 30 in good health.

In DNA, the CDR3 is TGTGCCAGCAGCGTAGCTGAACGGGGAGGCTACACCTTC. This gives the protein CASSVAERGGYTF. This chain joins TRBV9 and TRBJ1-2; D is unclear. Germline CDR1 is SGDLS and CDR2 is YYNGEE. Trimming removed 0 bases from V and 8 bases from J, with 11 bases in between. There are 13 residues in the CDR3.